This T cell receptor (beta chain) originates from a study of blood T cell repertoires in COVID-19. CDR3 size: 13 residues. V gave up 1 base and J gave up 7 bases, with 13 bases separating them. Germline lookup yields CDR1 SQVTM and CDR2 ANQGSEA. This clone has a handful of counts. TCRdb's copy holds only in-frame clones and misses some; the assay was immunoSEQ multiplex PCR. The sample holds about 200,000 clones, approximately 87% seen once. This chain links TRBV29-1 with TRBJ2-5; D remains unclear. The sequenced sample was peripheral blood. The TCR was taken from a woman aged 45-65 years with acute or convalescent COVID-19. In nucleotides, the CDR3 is TGCAGCGTTGAAGTTCCGGGTCCGCCGACCCAGTACTTC. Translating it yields CSVEVPGPPTQYF.